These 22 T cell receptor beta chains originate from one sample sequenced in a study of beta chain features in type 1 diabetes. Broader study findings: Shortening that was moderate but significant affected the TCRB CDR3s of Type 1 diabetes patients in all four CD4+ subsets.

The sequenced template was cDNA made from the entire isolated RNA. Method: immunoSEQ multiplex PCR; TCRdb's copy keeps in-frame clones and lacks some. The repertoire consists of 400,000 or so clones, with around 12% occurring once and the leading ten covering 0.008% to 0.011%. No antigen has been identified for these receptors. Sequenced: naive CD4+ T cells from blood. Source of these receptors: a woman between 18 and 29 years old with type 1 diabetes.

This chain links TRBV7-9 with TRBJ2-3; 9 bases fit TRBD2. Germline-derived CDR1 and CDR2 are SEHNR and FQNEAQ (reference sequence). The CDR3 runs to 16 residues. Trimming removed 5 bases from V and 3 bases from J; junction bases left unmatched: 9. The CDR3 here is CASSPWSSGSTDTQYF. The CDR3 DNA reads TGTGCCAGCAGCCCTTGGAGTAGCGGGAGTACAGATACGCAGTATTTT.

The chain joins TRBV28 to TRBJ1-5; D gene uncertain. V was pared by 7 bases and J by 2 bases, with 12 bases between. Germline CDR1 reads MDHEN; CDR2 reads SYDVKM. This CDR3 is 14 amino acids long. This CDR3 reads CASTQDGGNQPQHF. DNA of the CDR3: TGTGCCAGCACCCAGGACGGGGGCAATCAGCCCCAGCATTTT. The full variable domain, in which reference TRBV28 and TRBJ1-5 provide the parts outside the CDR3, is DVKVTQSSRYLVKRTGEKVFLECVQDMDHENMFWYRQDPGLGLRLIYFSYDVKMKEKGDIPEGYSVSREKKERFSLILESASTNQTSMYLCASTQDGGNQPQHFGDGTRLSIL.

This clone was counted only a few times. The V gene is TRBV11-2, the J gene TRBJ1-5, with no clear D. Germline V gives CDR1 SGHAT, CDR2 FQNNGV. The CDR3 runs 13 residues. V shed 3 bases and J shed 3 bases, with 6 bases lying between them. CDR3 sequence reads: CASSFQSNQPQHF. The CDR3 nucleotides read TGTGCCAGCAGCTTCCAGTCCAATCAGCCCCAGCATTTT.

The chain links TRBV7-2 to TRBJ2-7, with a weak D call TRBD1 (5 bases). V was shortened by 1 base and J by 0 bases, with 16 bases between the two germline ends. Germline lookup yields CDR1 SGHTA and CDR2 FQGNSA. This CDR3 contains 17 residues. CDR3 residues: CASSLVGAGDGSYEQYF. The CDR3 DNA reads TGTGCCAGCAGCTTAGTTGGGGCAGGTGATGGCTCCTACGAGCAGTACTTC. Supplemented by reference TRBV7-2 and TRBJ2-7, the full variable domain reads GAGVSQSPSNKVTEKGKDVELRCDPISGHTALYWYRQSLGQGLEFLIYFQGNSAPDKSGLPSDRFSAERTGGSVSTLTIQRTQQEDSAVYLCASSLVGAGDGSYEQYFGPGTRLTVT.

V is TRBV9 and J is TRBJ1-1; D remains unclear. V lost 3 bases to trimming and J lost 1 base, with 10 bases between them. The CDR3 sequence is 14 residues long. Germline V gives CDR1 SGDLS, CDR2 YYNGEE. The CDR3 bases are TGTGCCAGCAGCGGCCCTAATTCGAACACTGAAGCTTTCTTT. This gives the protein CASSGPNSNTEAFF. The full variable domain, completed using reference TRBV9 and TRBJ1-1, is DSGVTQTPKHLITATGQRVTLRCSPRSGDLSVYWYQQSLDQGLQFLIQYYNGEERAKGNILERFSAQQFPDLHSELNLSSLELGDSALYFCASSGPNSNTEAFFGQGTRLTVV.

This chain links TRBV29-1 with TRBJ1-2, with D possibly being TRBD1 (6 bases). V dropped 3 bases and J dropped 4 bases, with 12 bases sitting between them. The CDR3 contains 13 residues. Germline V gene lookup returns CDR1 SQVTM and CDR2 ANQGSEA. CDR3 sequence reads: CSVEVGAPYGYTF. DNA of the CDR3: TGCAGCGTTGAGGTGGGGGCACCCTATGGCTACACCTTC.

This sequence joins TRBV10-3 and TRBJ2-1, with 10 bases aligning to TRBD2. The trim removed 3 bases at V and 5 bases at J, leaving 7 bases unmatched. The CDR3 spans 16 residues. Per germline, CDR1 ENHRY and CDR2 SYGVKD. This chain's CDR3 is CAISEPTSGKNNEQFF. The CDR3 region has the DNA TGTGCCATCAGTGAACCTACTAGCGGGAAAAACAATGAGCAGTTCTTC.

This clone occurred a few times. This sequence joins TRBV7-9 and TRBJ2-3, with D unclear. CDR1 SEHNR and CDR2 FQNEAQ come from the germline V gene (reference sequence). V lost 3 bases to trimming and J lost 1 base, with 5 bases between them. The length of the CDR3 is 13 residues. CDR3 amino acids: CASSFRGTDTQYF. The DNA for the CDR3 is TGTGCCAGCAGCTTTCGGGGCACAGATACGCAGTATTTT.

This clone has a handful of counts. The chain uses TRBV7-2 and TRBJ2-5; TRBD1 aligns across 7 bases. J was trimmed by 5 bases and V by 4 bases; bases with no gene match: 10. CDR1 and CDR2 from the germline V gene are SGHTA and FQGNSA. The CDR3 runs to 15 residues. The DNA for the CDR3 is TGTGCCAGCAGCTCTTTAGGGGCAGGGGGTGAGACCCAGTACTTC. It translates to CASSSLGAGGETQYF.

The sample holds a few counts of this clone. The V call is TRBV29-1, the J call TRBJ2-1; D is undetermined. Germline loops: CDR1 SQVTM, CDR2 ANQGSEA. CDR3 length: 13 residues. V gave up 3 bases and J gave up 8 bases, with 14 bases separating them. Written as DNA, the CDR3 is TGCAGCGTTGAGGGTCGACTTACGGATGAGCAGTTCTTC. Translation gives CSVEGRLTDEQFF.

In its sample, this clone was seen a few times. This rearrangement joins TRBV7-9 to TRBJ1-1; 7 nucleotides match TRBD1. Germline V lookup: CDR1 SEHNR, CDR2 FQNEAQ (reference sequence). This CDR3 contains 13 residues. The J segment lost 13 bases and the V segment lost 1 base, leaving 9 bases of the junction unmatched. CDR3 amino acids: CASSLVGGSGGFF. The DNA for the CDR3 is TGTGCCAGCAGCTTAGTAGGGGGCTCAGGAGGTTTCTTT.

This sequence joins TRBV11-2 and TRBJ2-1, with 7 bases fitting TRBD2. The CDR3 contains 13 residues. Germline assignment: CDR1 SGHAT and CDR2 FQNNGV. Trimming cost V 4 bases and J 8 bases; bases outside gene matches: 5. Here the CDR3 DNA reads TGTGCCAGCAGCTCGGAGCGGGACTATGAGCAGTTCTTC. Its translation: CASSSERDYEQFF.

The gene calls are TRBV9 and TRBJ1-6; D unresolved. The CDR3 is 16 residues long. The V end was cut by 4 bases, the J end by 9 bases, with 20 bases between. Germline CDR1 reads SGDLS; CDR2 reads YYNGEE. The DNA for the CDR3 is TGTGCCAGCAGCCCAAATAGGCCGGGGATCGGTTCACCCCTCCACTTT. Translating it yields CASSPNRPGIGSPLHF. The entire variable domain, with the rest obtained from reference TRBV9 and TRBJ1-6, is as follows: DSGVTQTPKHLITATGQRVTLRCSPRSGDLSVYWYQQSLDQGLQFLIQYYNGEERAKGNILERFSAQQFPDLHSELNLSSLELGDSALYFCASSPNRPGIGSPLHFGNGTRLTVT.

The DNA of the CDR3 is TGTGCCAGCAGCTTAGACCGGGAGCGGCAGCGGCTCCAGTACTTC. It translates to CASSLDRERQRLQYF. The chain employs TRBV7-2 and TRBJ2-7; D is possibly TRBD2 (6 bases). CDR3 length: 15 residues. V dropped 1 base and J dropped 10 bases, with 20 bases sitting between them. Germline V gene lookup returns CDR1 SGHTA and CDR2 FQGNSA. Drawing the rest from reference TRBV7-2 and TRBJ2-7, the complete variable domain is GAGVSQSPSNKVTEKGKDVELRCDPISGHTALYWYRQSLGQGLEFLIYFQGNSAPDKSGLPSDRFSAERTGGSVSTLTIQRTQQEDSAVYLCASSLDRERQRLQYFGPGTRLTVT.

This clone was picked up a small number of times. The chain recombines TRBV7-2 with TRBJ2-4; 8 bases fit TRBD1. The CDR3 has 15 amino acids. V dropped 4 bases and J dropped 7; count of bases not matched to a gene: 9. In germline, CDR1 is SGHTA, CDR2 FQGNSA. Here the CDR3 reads CASSSEGQGVNIQYF. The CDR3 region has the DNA TGTGCCAGCAGCTCAGAAGGACAGGGTGTGAACATTCAGTACTTC. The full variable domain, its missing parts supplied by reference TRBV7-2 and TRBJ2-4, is GAGVSQSPSNKVTEKGKDVELRCDPISGHTALYWYRQSLGQGLEFLIYFQGNSAPDKSGLPSDRFSAERTGGSVSTLTIQRTQQEDSAVYLCASSSEGQGVNIQYFGAGTRLSVL.

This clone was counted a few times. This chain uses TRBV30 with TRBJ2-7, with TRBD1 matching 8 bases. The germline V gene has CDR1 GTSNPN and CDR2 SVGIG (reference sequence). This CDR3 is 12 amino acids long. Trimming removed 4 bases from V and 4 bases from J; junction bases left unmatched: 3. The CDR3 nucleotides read TGTGCCTGGACAGGGGGCGCGTACGAGCAGTACTTC. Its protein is CAWTGGAYEQYF.

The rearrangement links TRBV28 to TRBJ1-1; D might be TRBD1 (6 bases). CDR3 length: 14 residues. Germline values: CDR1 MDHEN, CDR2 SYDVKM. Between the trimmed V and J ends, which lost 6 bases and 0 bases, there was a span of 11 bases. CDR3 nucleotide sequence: TGTGCCAGCAGACGGACAGAGATGAACACTGAAGCTTTCTTT. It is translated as CASRRTEMNTEAFF.

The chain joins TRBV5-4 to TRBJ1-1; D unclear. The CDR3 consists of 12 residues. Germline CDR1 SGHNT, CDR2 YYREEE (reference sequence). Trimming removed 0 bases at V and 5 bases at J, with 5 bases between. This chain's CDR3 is CASSLADTEAFF. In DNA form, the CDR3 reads TGTGCCAGCAGCTTGGCAGATACTGAAGCTTTCTTT.

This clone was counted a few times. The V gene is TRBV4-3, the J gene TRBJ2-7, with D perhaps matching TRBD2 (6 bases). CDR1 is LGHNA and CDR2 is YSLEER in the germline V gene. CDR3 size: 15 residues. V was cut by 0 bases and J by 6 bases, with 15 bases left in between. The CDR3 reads CASSQDPAGHSEQYF. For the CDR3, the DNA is TGCGCCAGCAGCCAAGATCCAGCGGGTCATTCCGAGCAGTACTTC.

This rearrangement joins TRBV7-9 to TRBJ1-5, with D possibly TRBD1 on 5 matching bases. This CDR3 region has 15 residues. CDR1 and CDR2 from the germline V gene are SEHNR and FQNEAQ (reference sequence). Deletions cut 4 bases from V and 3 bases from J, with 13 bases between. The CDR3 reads CASSSGGGDNQPQHF. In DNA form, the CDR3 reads TGTGCCAGCAGCTCAGGCGGGGGAGACAATCAGCCCCAGCATTTT.

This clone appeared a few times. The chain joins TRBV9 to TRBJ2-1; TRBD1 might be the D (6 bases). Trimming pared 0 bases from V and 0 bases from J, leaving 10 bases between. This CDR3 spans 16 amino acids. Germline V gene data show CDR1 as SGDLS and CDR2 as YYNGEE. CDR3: CASSVGGGSSYNEQFF. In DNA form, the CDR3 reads TGTGCCAGCAGCGTAGGAGGGGGTAGCTCCTACAATGAGCAGTTCTTC.

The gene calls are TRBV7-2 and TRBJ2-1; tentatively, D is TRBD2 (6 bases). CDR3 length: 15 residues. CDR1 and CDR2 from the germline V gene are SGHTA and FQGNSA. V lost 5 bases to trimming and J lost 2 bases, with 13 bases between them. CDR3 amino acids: CASSRPGLAYNEQFF. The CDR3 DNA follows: TGTGCCAGCAGCCGACCGGGACTGGCCTACAATGAGCAGTTCTTC.